This passage covers 11 T cell receptor beta chains from one sample sequenced in a study of cytomegalovirus exposure and HLA in healthy donors. Both 60 Vbeta primers and 13 Jbeta primers went into the PCR. Clones were read by immunoSEQ multiplex PCR, and TCRdb kept only the in-frame ones, dropping some. The repertoire has about 190,000 clones, 85% to 90% of them found once; the top ten carry 1% to 1.5%. What was sequenced was PBMCs. All receptors derive from a man aged 30 to 45 in good health and CMV-seronegative.

A remark on this clone: Other DNA sequences from this sample encode an identical CDR3 as well. The V call is TRBV7-9, the J call TRBJ2-7; weak D call: TRBD1 (6 bases). Between the trimmed V and J ends, which lost 4 bases and 0 bases, there was a span of 19 bases. Germline V CDR1 and CDR2: SEHNR, FQNEAQ (reference sequence). This CDR3 is built from 17 residues. Written as DNA, the CDR3 is TGTGCCAGCAGCTCACCTCAAGGACAGCCCTTCTCCTACGAGCAGTACTTC. It yields the protein CASSSPQGQPFSYEQYF. The full variable domain, with the rest looked up from reference TRBV7-9 and TRBJ2-7, is DTGVSQNPRHKITKRGQNVTFRCDPISEHNRLYWYRQTLGQGPEFLTYFQNEAQLEKSRLLSDRFSAERPKGSFSTLEIQRTEQGDSAMYLCASSSPQGQPFSYEQYFGPGTRLTVT.

The CDR3: CASRADRATGELFF. In nucleotides, the CDR3 is TGTGCCAGCAGGGCCGACAGGGCCACCGGGGAGCTGTTTTTT. The rearrangement uses TRBV6-4 and TRBJ2-2; the match to TRBD1 covers 7 bases. The junction had 5 bases not matched to a gene; V was cut back by 6 bases and J by 4 bases. Germline V gives CDR1 MRHNA, CDR2 SNTAGT. The CDR3 sequence is 14 residues long.

The chain has TRBV6-5 and TRBJ2-1; 9 bases fit TRBD2. The CDR3 has 16 amino acids. CDR1 is MNHEY, CDR2 SVGAGI, per germline. The V segment lost 4 bases and the J segment 5 bases; nucleotides outside the gene matches: 9. The CDR3 bases are TGTGCCAGCAGTTCGTTGGCGGGAGGGCTCGACAATGAGCAGTTCTTC. Translated, it gives CASSSLAGGLDNEQFF.

This clone occurred once. The chain's CDR3 is CASNWERKTFF. DNA of the CDR3: TGTGCCAGCAATTGGGAGCGGAAGACTTTCTTT. The V gene is TRBV28, the J gene TRBJ1-1; D remains ambiguous. The CDR3 has 11 residues. Germline assignment: CDR1 MDHEN and CDR2 SYDVKM. V lost 7 bases to trimming and J lost 12 bases, with 15 bases between them. Supplemented by reference TRBV28 and TRBJ1-1, the full variable domain reads DVKVTQSSRYLVKRTGEKVFLECVQDMDHENMFWYRQDPGLGLRLIYFSYDVKMKEKGDIPEGYSVSREKKERFSLILESASTNQTSMYLCASNWERKTFFGQGTRLTVV.

The J gene is TRBJ1-2, the V gene TRBV11-2; D is unresolved. V gave up 5 bases and J gave up 3 bases, with 10 bases separating them. CDR1 is SGHAT, CDR2 FQNNGV, per germline. This CDR3 is 13 amino acids long. The CDR3 DNA reads TGTGCCAGCAGCCGTACTCGGGACTATGGCTACACCTTC. It codes for CASSRTRDYGYTF. The whole variable domain, filled in from reference TRBV11-2 and TRBJ1-2, reads EAGVAQSPRYKIIEKRQSVAFWCNPISGHATLYWYQQILGQGPKLLIQFQNNGVVDDSQLPKDRFSAERLKGVDSTLKIQPAKLEDSAVYLCASSRTRDYGYTFGSGTRLTVV.

Remarks on this clone: Other nucleotide sequences in the sample specify the same CDR3. The chain links TRBV19 to TRBJ1-1, with D uncertain. The CDR3 consists of 12 residues. Germline CDR1 LNHDA, CDR2 SQIVND (reference sequence). Trimming shortened V by 1 base and J by 4 bases, and 4 bases separated the two germline ends. The CDR3 bases are TGTGCCAGTAGTATAGGTAGCACTGAAGCTTTCTTT. It translates to CASSIGSTEAFF.

V is TRBV30 and J is TRBJ2-1; TRBD2 matches at 10 bases. The V and J ends lost 2 bases and 4 bases, in that order; junction bases with no gene match: 8. The CDR3 runs 16 residues. Germline V lookup: CDR1 GTSNPN, CDR2 SVGIG (reference sequence). The CDR3 sequence is CAWSKALAGVYNEQFF. Written as DNA, the CDR3 is TGTGCCTGGAGTAAAGCCCTAGCGGGAGTGTACAATGAGCAGTTCTTC.

The chain combines TRBV5-5 with TRBJ2-5; 7 bases fit TRBD1. The V gene's germline CDR1 is SGHKS and CDR2 YYEKEE (reference sequence). After removal of 5 bases from V and 0 bases from J, the junction contained 13 bases not matched to a gene. This CDR3 spans 17 amino acids. CDR3 amino acids: CASSRDWTGQYQETQYF. CDR3 coding DNA: TGTGCCAGCAGTAGAGACTGGACAGGACAGTACCAAGAGACCCAGTACTTC. The full variable domain, with the rest looked up from reference TRBV5-5 and TRBJ2-5, is DAGVTQSPTHLIKTRGQQVTLRCSPISGHKSVSWYQQVLGQGPQFIFQYYEKEERGRGNFPDRFSARQFPNYSSELNVNALLLGDSALYLCASSRDWTGQYQETQYFGPGTRLLVL.

Worth noting for this clone: The same CDR3 can be traced to other DNA sequences in this sample. This CDR3 is CARTGAGGPTDTQYF. The CDR3 nucleotides are TGTGCCAGAACCGGAGCGGGGGGCCCCACAGATACGCAGTATTTT. This chain connects TRBV7-5 to TRBJ2-3; the D call TRBD2 from the table was never checked on the DNA. TRBV7-5 is classified as a pseudogene. This CDR3 spans 15 amino acids.

J is TRBJ2-5 and V is TRBV28; a possible D gene is TRBD2 (7 bases). Germline CDR1 reads MDHEN; CDR2 reads SYDVKM. V was clipped by 7 bases and J by 0 bases, with 24 bases between them. This CDR3 comprises 18 residues. CDR3: CASNPSGLGGLHQETQYF. CDR3 DNA: TGTGCCAGCAACCCTAGCGGCCTAGGGGGTCTACACCAAGAGACCCAGTACTTC.

The chain is built from TRBV4-1 and TRBJ2-1; possible D gene TRBD1, 5 bases. The CDR3 consists of 13 residues. Trimming took off 0 bases at V and 8 bases at J, with 8 bases between the two ends. Germline V gives CDR1 MGHRA, CDR2 YSYEKL. The CDR3 loop reads CASSQETGDEQFF. In nucleotides, the CDR3 is TGCGCCAGCAGCCAAGAAACAGGAGATGAGCAGTTCTTC.